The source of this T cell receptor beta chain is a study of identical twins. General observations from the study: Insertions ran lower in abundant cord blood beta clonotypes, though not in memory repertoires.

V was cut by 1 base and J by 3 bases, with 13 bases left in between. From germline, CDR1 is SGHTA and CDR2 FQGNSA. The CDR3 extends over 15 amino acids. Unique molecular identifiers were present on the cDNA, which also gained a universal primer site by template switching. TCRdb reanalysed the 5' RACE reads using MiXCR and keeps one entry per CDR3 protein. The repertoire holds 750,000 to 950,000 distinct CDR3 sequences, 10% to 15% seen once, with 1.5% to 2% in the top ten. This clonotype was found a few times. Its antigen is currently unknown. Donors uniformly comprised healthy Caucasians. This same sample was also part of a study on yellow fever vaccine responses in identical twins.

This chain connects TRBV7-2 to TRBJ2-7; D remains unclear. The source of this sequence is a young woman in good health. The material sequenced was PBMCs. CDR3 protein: CASSLGLSRYYEQYF. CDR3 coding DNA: TGTGCCAGCAGCTTAGGCCTTTCGCGCTACTACGAGCAGTACTTC.